This T cell receptor beta chain was profiled in a study of cytomegalovirus exposure and HLA in healthy donors. Whole-study results and caveats: Reported findings show TCR beta sequences accurately forecast HLA-A and HLA-B alleles in most subjects. The Asian-associated ancestry cluster reportedly had fewer N-insertions than the approximately 670-donor mean in a later analysis.

The PCR employed 60 Vbeta primers together with 13 Jbeta primers. The protocol was immunoSEQ multiplex PCR, while the TCRdb copy is restricted to in-frame clones and leaves out a portion. Of over 150,000 clones in the sample, 68% were seen once. This clone was observed a single time. Antigen specificity is unknown. This CDR3 is 15 amino acids long. The ends were cut back, 6 bases at V and 2 bases at J, with 15 bases in the middle. CDR1 MNHEY and CDR2 SMNVEV come from the germline V gene (reference sequence). This chain joins TRBV27 and TRBJ2-3; the D gene is possibly TRBD2 (6 bases). The sample taken for sequencing was PBMCs. The receptor's source is a man aged 45 to 65 in good health and CMV-seronegative. CDR3 in amino acids: CASRLTGESTDTQYF. DNA for the CDR3: TGTGCCAGCAGACTTACGGGAGAATCCACAGATACGCAGTATTTT.